Listed below are T cell receptor beta chains from one sample, sequenced in a study of vaccination and CD4 T cells after COVID-19. Antigens of these TCRs are unknown. TCRdb ran MiXCR on the PCR reads and lists one entry per CDR3 protein. The sample holds about 14,000 distinct CDR3 sequences, about three fifths seen once. The sample was CD4+ T cells from blood, cultured in vitro. The source is a human donor who had recovered from COVID-19. The CDR3 runs from the conserved cysteine through the conserved F or W. D genes are given only for firm matches. The listing skips clone size in some rows; elsewhere it reads once, few, many or a size class.

d_call	clone_size	j_call	v_call	cdr3_nt	cdr3_aa
.	.	TRBJ1-1	TRBV15	TGTGCCACCAGCAGAGAGGCAGTGGAAGTCCGGGCTTTCTTT	CATSREAVEVRAFF
TRBD2	.	TRBJ2-7	TRBV7-8	TGTGCCAGCAGCTTAGCGAGGCTAGCGGGGGCCCGTTCCTACGAGCAGTACTTC	CASSLARLAGARSYEQYF
.	few	TRBJ2-4	TRBV7-2	TGTGCCAGCAGCTTACGGGAGGCCAAAAACATTCAGTACTTC	CASSLREAKNIQYF
.	.	TRBJ1-5	TRBV20-1	TGCAGTGCTAGAGATGGCAGGGTGCCCAATCAGCCCCAGCATTTT	CSARDGRVPNQPQHF
.	.	TRBJ2-6	TRBV28	TGTGCCAGCAGTTTGGGCGGGGGCGGCTCTGGGGCCAACGTCCTGACTTTC	CASSLGGGGSGANVLTF
TRBD1	.	TRBJ1-1	TRBV25-1	TGTGCCAGCAGTGCTCCGCCGGGACAGGCCCCTATGAACACTGAAGCTTTCTTT	CASSAPPGQAPMNTEAFF
TRBD2	once	TRBJ2-1	TRBV24-1	TGTGCCACCAGTGACCCTCGACTAGCGGGAGGGGGGTACAATGAGCAGTTCTTC	CATSDPRLAGGGYNEQFF
.	.	TRBJ1-1	TRBV19	TGTGCCAGTAGTATCCCCGAACGATGGACTGAAGCTTTCTTT	CASSIPERWTEAFF
TRBD1	.	TRBJ2-2	TRBV27	TGTGCCAGCAGAGGGGACAGGAAAAACACCGGGGAGCTGTTTTTT	CASRGDRKNTGELFF
TRBD1	few	TRBJ1-2	TRBV7-8	TGTGCCAGCAGCCGGACAGGAGGCGGGCATGGCTACACCTTC	CASSRTGGGHGYTF
TRBD1	.	TRBJ1-6	TRBV20-1	TGCAGTGCTAGCGACAGAAGACAGGGGGGAAGTTCACCCCTCCACTTT	CSASDRRQGGSSPLHF
.	.	TRBJ2-7	TRBV28	TGTGCCAGCAGTCTTCAGGGAGTGGGTTCCGAGCAGTACTTC	CASSLQGVGSEQYF
.	few	TRBJ1-1	TRBV7-6	TGTGCCAGCAGCTTAGTAGAAACTGAAGCTTTCTTT	CASSLVETEAFF
.	.	TRBJ2-5	TRBV6-2/TRBV6-3	TGTGCCAGCACGGCGAGGGGGGAGACCCAGTACTTC	CASTARGETQYF
.	.	TRBJ2-2	TRBV30	TGTGCCTGGAGTTTCCGGGTGACCGGGGAGCTGTTTTTT	CAWSFRVTGELFF
TRBD2	once	TRBJ2-5	TRBV19	TGTGCCAGTAGCGATTGGGGAGGGCCGCAAGAGACCCAGTACTTC	CASSDWGGPQETQYF
TRBD2	.	TRBJ2-7	TRBV7-9	TGTGCCAGCAGCAACATCGGGGGGGCAGGCGAGCAGTACTTC	CASSNIGGAGEQYF
TRBD1	.	TRBJ2-2	TRBV10-3	TGTGCCATCAACAGGGGGCTGGACACCGGGGAGCTGTTTTTT	CAINRGLDTGELFF
.	once	TRBJ1-4	TRBV6-1	TGTGCCGTGCGGGACCCCAGAGCAACTAATGAAAAACTGTTTTTT	CAVRDPRATNEKLFF
.	once	TRBJ2-7	TRBV12-3/TRBV12-4	TGTGCCAGCAGTCCCAACAGGGCCCCCTACGAGCAGTACTTC	CASSPNRAPYEQYF
TRBD1	few	TRBJ1-2	TRBV19	TGTGCCAGTAGGTCCCCGCTGAGGGGGCAGTATGGCTACACCTTC	CASRSPLRGQYGYTF
.	.	TRBJ1-5	TRBV7-2	TGTGCCAGCAGCTTAGTGGCGGGCGCGACTAGCAATCAGCCCCAGCATTTT	CASSLVAGATSNQPQHF